The 19 T cell receptor beta chains in this list originate from one sample, sequenced in a study of cytomegalovirus exposure and HLA in healthy donors. It was with 60 Vbeta and 13 Jbeta primers that the PCR ran. Repertoires were generated with immunoSEQ multiplex PCR, while TCRdb's copy carries only in-frame clones and drops some. The sample consists of 150,000 to 200,000 clones, around four fifths of them appearing once. The sample consisted of PBMCs. These receptors all stem from a girl aged 2 to 9 in good health and CMV-seropositive.

This chain links TRBV7-2 with TRBJ2-2; the D is unclear. Looked up from germline, CDR1 is SGHTA and CDR2 is FQGNSA. There are 14 residues in the CDR3. Trimming shortened V by 0 bases and J by 5 bases, and 7 bases separated the two germline ends. CDR3 DNA: TGTGCCAGCAGCTTAGCGGGCTTGACCGGGGAGCTGTTTTTT. This codes for CASSLAGLTGELFF.

The J gene is TRBJ2-7, the V gene TRBV4-1; D is uncertain. Trimming left V 0 bases short and J 6 bases short, with 6 bases between. The CDR3 sequence is 12 residues long. Germline lookup yields CDR1 MGHRA and CDR2 YSYEKL. The CDR3 DNA follows: TGCGCCAGCAGCCAAGATGGGCGCGAGCAGTACTTC. Protein sequence: CASSQDGREQYF.

The V call is TRBV4-2, the J call TRBJ2-3, with 10 bases identical to TRBD2. The V gene's germline CDR1 is LGHNA and CDR2 YNFKEQ. This CDR3 has 15 amino acids. Trimming took 4 bases from V and 6 from J; bases not matched to a gene: 7. The CDR3 spells CASSRQREGPDTQYF. The CDR3, as DNA: TGTGCCAGCAGCCGCCAGCGGGAGGGCCCGGATACGCAGTATTTT.

The V call is TRBV7-6, the J call TRBJ2-1, with TRBD2 matching over 8 bases. Trimming took 0 bases from V and 4 from J; bases not matched to a gene: 8. The CDR3 covers 17 residues. CDR1 and CDR2 (germline): SGHVS, FNYEAQ. CDR3 sequence reads: CASSLATLAGPYNEQFF. The CDR3 DNA is TGTGCCAGCAGCTTAGCTACCCTAGCGGGCCCATACAATGAGCAGTTCTTC.

The chain uses TRBV30 and TRBJ1-1; weak D call: TRBD1 (5 bases). The CDR3 extends over 16 amino acids. V gave up 0 bases and J gave up 3 bases, with 17 bases separating them. The germline V gene has CDR1 GTSNPN and CDR2 SVGIG (reference sequence). Here the CDR3 reads CAWSVRGTVGDTEAFF. The CDR3 DNA sequence: TGTGCCTGGAGTGTTCGGGGGACGGTAGGGGACACTGAAGCTTTCTTT.

The rearrangement joins TRBV2 to TRBJ2-1; 10 positions match TRBD2. The CDR3 consists of 13 residues. Germline CDR1 is SNHLY and CDR2 is FYNNEI. The V gene end was trimmed by 2 bases and the J gene end by 15 bases; junction bases not matched to a gene: 7. CDR3 in amino acids: CASSESRTSGGFF. The CDR3 bases are TGTGCCAGCAGTGAAAGTAGGACTAGCGGCGGGTTCTTC.

This chain connects TRBV19 to TRBJ1-5; 9 positions match TRBD1. The CDR3 has 16 residues. CDR1 and CDR2 from the germline V gene are LNHDA and SQIVND (reference sequence). V was pared by 5 bases and J by 2 bases, with 7 bases of the junction left unmatched. The CDR3 DNA is TGTGCCAGTAGTCCCGGACAGGGGAGGGGCAATCAGCCCCAGCATTTT. Protein product: CASSPGQGRGNQPQHF.

This chain connects TRBV6-5 to TRBJ2-1, with D possibly matching TRBD1 (5 bases). CDR1 is MNHEY and CDR2 is SVGAGI in the germline V gene. Trimming pared 7 bases from V and 2 bases from J, leaving 12 bases between. The CDR3 runs to 14 residues. CDR3 residues: CASNQQVTYNEQFF. The CDR3 coding sequence is TGTGCCAGCAACCAACAGGTCACCTACAATGAGCAGTTCTTC.

The chain recombines TRBV28 with TRBJ2-7, with 8 nucleotides matching TRBD1. After removal of 5 bases from V and 3 bases from J, the junction contained 6 bases not matched to a gene. Per the germline V gene, CDR1 is MDHEN and CDR2 is SYDVKM. This CDR3 contains 14 residues. CDR3 nucleotide sequence: TGTGCCAGCAGTCCGTCGACAGGGGTCTACGAGCAGTACTTC. Its protein is CASSPSTGVYEQYF.

The chain uses TRBV6-4 and TRBJ2-5, with TRBD2 identical over 8 bases. The J segment lost 5 bases and the V segment lost 3 bases, leaving 2 bases of the junction unmatched. Per the germline V gene, CDR1 is MRHNA and CDR2 is SNTAGT. The CDR3 sequence is 13 residues long. Written as DNA, the CDR3 is TGTGCCAGCAGTGAATCGGGAGGGGAGACCCAGTACTTC. This codes for CASSESGGETQYF.

The chain has TRBV5-1 and TRBJ1-5; D perhaps matches TRBD1 (6 bases). The CDR3 length is 14 residues. V shed 4 bases and J shed 5 bases, with 13 bases lying between them. CDR1 is SGHRS and CDR2 is YFSETQ in the germline V gene. CDR3 nucleotides: TGCGCCAGCAGCCGCGGGGGCGGGGATCAGCCCCAGCATTTT. Its translation: CASSRGGGDQPQHF. The entire variable domain, with the rest obtained from reference TRBV5-1 and TRBJ1-5, is as follows: KAGVTQTPRYLIKTRGQQVTLSCSPISGHRSVSWYQQTPGQGLQFLFEYFSETQRNKGNFPGRFSGRQFSNSRSEMNVSTLELGDSALYLCASSRGGGDQPQHFGDGTRLSIL.

The CDR3 DNA reads as TGTGCCAGCAGCTCCTCGACAGGGGGGTACGAGCAGTACTTC. The encoded protein is CASSSSTGGYEQYF. This chain uses TRBV7-9 with TRBJ2-7; TRBD1 agrees at 9 bases. The CDR3 extends over 14 amino acids. Germline CDR1 SEHNR, CDR2 FQNEAQ (reference sequence). Losses at the gene ends were 4 bases for V and 4 bases for J; bases not matched to a gene: 5.

The genes are TRBV6-5 and TRBJ1-1; the D gene is possibly TRBD1 (5 bases). The CDR3 consists of 12 residues. Germline-derived CDR1 and CDR2 are MNHEY and SVGAGI. V lost 6 bases and J 7 bases, leaving 12 bases between the germline ends. Written as DNA, the CDR3 is TGTGCCAGCAGCCCCGACAGCATTGAAGCTTTCTTT. This encodes CASSPDSIEAFF.

This clone occurred once. V gene TRBV29-1 combines with J gene TRBJ2-2; D is possibly TRBD1 (5 bases). CDR1 is SQVTM and CDR2 is ANQGSEA in the germline V gene. The CDR3 contains 17 residues. Trimming shortened V by 5 bases and J by 5 bases, and 24 bases separated the two germline ends. CDR3 protein: CSVPGQSGALGTGELFF. CDR3 bases: TGCAGCGTTCCCGGGCAGAGTGGGGCTTTGGGAACCGGGGAGCTGTTTTTT.

V gene TRBV6-5 combines with J gene TRBJ1-3; D is ambiguous. Trimming removed 2 bases at V and 4 bases at J, with 9 bases between. Per germline, CDR1 MNHEY and CDR2 SVGAGI. The length of the CDR3 is 14 residues. CDR3 sequence reads: CASSYVGRGNTIYF. The CDR3 bases are TGTGCCAGCAGTTACGTCGGGAGGGGAAACACCATATATTTT.

This chain uses TRBV5-1 with TRBJ1-5; a possible D gene is TRBD1 (5 bases). The germline V gene encodes CDR1 SGHRS and CDR2 YFSETQ. The CDR3 is 14 residues long. Between the trimmed V and J ends, which lost 2 bases and 5 bases, there was a span of 11 bases. The CDR3 DNA sequence: TGCGCCAGCAGCTTTGCGGGGACGGATCAGCCCCAGCATTTT. This encodes CASSFAGTDQPQHF. Combining the CDR3 with reference TRBV5-1 and TRBJ1-5 gives the whole variable domain KAGVTQTPRYLIKTRGQQVTLSCSPISGHRSVSWYQQTPGQGLQFLFEYFSETQRNKGNFPGRFSGRQFSNSRSEMNVSTLELGDSALYLCASSFAGTDQPQHFGDGTRLSIL.

The gene calls are TRBV19 and TRBJ1-1, with 9 bases that match TRBD1. Trimming removed 5 bases from V and 2 bases from J; junction bases left unmatched: 9. Germline V gene lookup returns CDR1 LNHDA and CDR2 SQIVND (reference sequence). CDR3 size: 16 residues. This CDR3 is CASSVTGGMGNTEAFF. In DNA form, the CDR3 reads TGTGCCAGTAGTGTAACAGGGGGCATGGGAAACACTGAAGCTTTCTTT.

This chain's CDR3 is CASSVFLRDKVSYEQYF. CDR3 DNA sequence: TGTGCCAGCAGCGTTTTCCTCAGGGACAAAGTTTCCTACGAGCAGTACTTC. This chain uses TRBV5-6 with TRBJ2-7; possible D gene TRBD1, 6 bases. Germline-derived CDR1 and CDR2 are SGHDT and YYEEEE. CDR3 length equals 17 residues. Trimming stripped 4 bases from V and 1 base from J, with 21 bases between.

Only one count was recorded for this clone. The chain links TRBV4-1 to TRBJ1-1; possibly TRBD1 for D (6 bases). V was shortened by 1 base and J by 5 bases, with 8 bases between the two germline ends. Germline V gives CDR1 MGHRA, CDR2 YSYEKL. CDR3 length: 13 residues. DNA for the CDR3: TGCGCCAGCAGCCAAGTTCAGGGGACTGAAGCTTTCTTT. It yields the protein CASSQVQGTEAFF.